The rows below give T cell receptor beta chains drawn from one sample of a study of shared clonotypes between healthy human individuals. Sequencing was performed with immunoSEQ multiplex PCR; in TCRdb, only in-frame clones are kept and a portion is missing. The table includes about 1.9 million clones, just over 90% detected once. What was sequenced was naive CD8+ T cells from PBMCs. Receptors originate from a young man in good health. Some clones in this sample may be carry-over from other donors' samples. The CDR3 runs from the conserved cysteine through the conserved F or W. D genes are given only for firm matches. Where a row states a size, it is once, few, many or the class of an expanded clone; other rows omit it.

d_call: -
clone_size: -
v_call: TRBV27
j_call: TRBJ2-7
cdr3_aa: CASSFSSRYEQYF
cdr3_nt: TGTGCCAGCAGTTTTTCTAGCCGCTACGAGCAGTACTTC

d_call: TRBD2
clone_size: -
v_call: TRBV7-9
j_call: TRBJ2-3
cdr3_aa: CASSLPGGGLLSTDTQYF
cdr3_nt: TGTGCCAGCAGCCTACCGGGGGGAGGACTTCTTAGCACAGATACGCAGTATTTT

d_call: TRBD1
clone_size: -
v_call: TRBV15
j_call: TRBJ1-5
cdr3_aa: CATSRGTGWQPQHF
cdr3_nt: TGTGCCACCAGCAGAGGGACAGGGTGGCAGCCCCAGCATTTT

d_call: TRBD2
clone_size: once
v_call: TRBV7-9
j_call: TRBJ2-1
cdr3_aa: CASSSPGLAALEQFF
cdr3_nt: TGTGCCAGCAGCTCGCCGGGACTAGCGGCCCTTGAGCAGTTCTTC

d_call: -
clone_size: once
v_call: TRBV7-8
j_call: TRBJ1-5
cdr3_aa: CASSLAPHFNGGNQPQHF
cdr3_nt: TGTGCCAGCAGCTTAGCGCCACACTTCAATGGGGGCAATCAGCCCCAGCATTTT

d_call: TRBD2
clone_size: -
v_call: TRBV11-2
j_call: TRBJ2-1
cdr3_aa: CASSLQRELRNEQFF
cdr3_nt: TGTGCCAGCAGCCTTCAGCGGGAGCTGCGTAATGAGCAGTTCTTC

d_call: TRBD2
clone_size: -
v_call: TRBV6-1
j_call: TRBJ2-7
cdr3_aa: CASVLAGATYEQYF
cdr3_nt: TGTGCCAGTGTCCTAGCGGGAGCGACCTACGAGCAGTACTTC

d_call: TRBD2
clone_size: -
v_call: TRBV9
j_call: TRBJ2-7
cdr3_aa: CASTGLADSYEQYF
cdr3_nt: TGTGCCAGCACCGGACTAGCGGACTCCTACGAGCAGTACTTC

d_call: TRBD1
clone_size: -
v_call: TRBV27
j_call: TRBJ2-4
cdr3_aa: CASSPGTGDVWNIQYF
cdr3_nt: TGTGCCAGCAGTCCAGGGACAGGGGATGTTTGGAACATTCAGTACTTC

d_call: -
clone_size: -
v_call: TRBV28
j_call: TRBJ2-5
cdr3_aa: CASSLSPTGRIQETQYF
cdr3_nt: TGTGCCAGCAGTTTATCCCCGACAGGGAGGATCCAAGAGACCCAGTACTTC

d_call: TRBD2
clone_size: -
v_call: TRBV18
j_call: TRBJ2-7
cdr3_aa: CASSPIAGVYEQYF
cdr3_nt: TGTGCCAGCTCACCAATAGCGGGAGTGTACGAGCAGTACTTC

d_call: -
clone_size: -
v_call: TRBV4-1
j_call: TRBJ2-7
cdr3_aa: CASSQETNRLATYEQYF
cdr3_nt: TGCGCCAGCAGCCAAGAAACAAATCGGCTAGCGACCTACGAGCAGTACTTC

d_call: -
clone_size: -
v_call: TRBV19
j_call: TRBJ1-1
cdr3_aa: CARRRTDNTEAFF
cdr3_nt: TGTGCCAGACGAAGGACGGACAACACTGAAGCTTTCTTT

d_call: -
clone_size: -
v_call: TRBV4-1
j_call: TRBJ2-7
cdr3_aa: CASSQVYLDEQYF
cdr3_nt: TGCGCCAGCAGCCAAGTTTATTTGGACGAGCAGTACTTC

d_call: -
clone_size: -
v_call: TRBV11-2
j_call: TRBJ2-1
cdr3_aa: CASSPGWNEQFF
cdr3_nt: TGTGCCAGCAGCCCCGGGTGGAATGAGCAGTTCTTC

d_call: TRBD1
clone_size: -
v_call: TRBV27
j_call: TRBJ2-6
cdr3_aa: CASSPRLMTMDRGRGRSGANVLTF
cdr3_nt: TGTGCCAGCAGTCCCCGATTGATGACAATGGATAGGGGCAGGGGGCGATCAGGGGCCAACGTCCTGACTTTC

d_call: -
clone_size: -
v_call: TRBV13
j_call: TRBJ1-1
cdr3_aa: CASSLGSGGTEAFF
cdr3_nt: TGTGCCAGCAGCTTAGGTTCGGGGGGCACTGAAGCTTTCTTT

d_call: -
clone_size: -
v_call: TRBV4-1
j_call: TRBJ2-7
cdr3_aa: CASSQGSGPKYF
cdr3_nt: TGCGCCAGCAGCCAAGGGTCAGGACCTAAGTACTTC

d_call: TRBD2
clone_size: -
v_call: TRBV6-5
j_call: TRBJ2-7
cdr3_aa: CASSYFLAGPSYEQYF
cdr3_nt: TGTGCCAGCAGTTACTTTCTAGCGGGACCCTCCTACGAGCAGTACTTC

d_call: TRBD2
clone_size: -
v_call: TRBV5-1
j_call: TRBJ2-1
cdr3_aa: CASSQGLAGLRSTYNEQFF
cdr3_nt: TGCGCCAGCAGCCAAGGACTAGCGGGCCTCCGAAGTACCTACAATGAGCAGTTCTTC

d_call: -
clone_size: -
v_call: TRBV7-8
j_call: TRBJ2-2
cdr3_aa: CASSSPFWLTGELFF
cdr3_nt: TGTGCCAGCAGCTCCCCGTTCTGGCTGACCGGGGAGCTGTTTTTT

d_call: TRBD1
clone_size: -
v_call: TRBV7-8
j_call: TRBJ2-7
cdr3_aa: CASSLVGTGLPYEQYF
cdr3_nt: TGTGCCAGCAGCTTAGTAGGGACAGGGTTACCTTACGAGCAGTACTTC

d_call: -
clone_size: -
v_call: TRBV27
j_call: TRBJ2-7
cdr3_aa: CASSFSRNYEQYF
cdr3_nt: TGTGCCAGCAGTTTTTCCAGGAACTACGAGCAGTACTTC

d_call: TRBD2
clone_size: -
v_call: TRBV7-9
j_call: TRBJ2-7
cdr3_aa: CASSSGGAGREQYF
cdr3_nt: TGTGCCAGCAGCTCCGGGGGGGCCGGGAGAGAGCAGTACTTC

d_call: -
clone_size: few
v_call: TRBV9
j_call: TRBJ1-1
cdr3_aa: CASKVTIAPSAFF
cdr3_nt: TGTGCCAGCAAGGTAACCATCGCCCCGAGCGCTTTCTTT

d_call: -
clone_size: -
v_call: TRBV19
j_call: TRBJ2-7
cdr3_aa: CASSNRGPYEQYF
cdr3_nt: TGTGCCAGTAGTAATCGCGGACCCTACGAGCAGTACTTC

d_call: TRBD1
clone_size: -
v_call: TRBV6-5
j_call: TRBJ1-3
cdr3_aa: CASTETGVGNTIYF
cdr3_nt: TGTGCCAGCACAGAGACAGGGGTCGGAAACACCATATATTTT

d_call: TRBD2
clone_size: -
v_call: TRBV27
j_call: TRBJ2-2
cdr3_aa: CASSLLAGAGELFF
cdr3_nt: TGTGCCAGCAGTTTATTAGCGGGGGCCGGGGAGCTGTTTTTT

d_call: TRBD2
clone_size: -
v_call: TRBV27
j_call: TRBJ2-1
cdr3_aa: CASRETSGTSYNEQFF
cdr3_nt: TGTGCCAGCAGGGAGACTAGCGGGACTTCCTACAATGAGCAGTTCTTC

d_call: TRBD1
clone_size: few
v_call: TRBV9
j_call: TRBJ1-1
cdr3_aa: CASSPGTGVNTEAFF
cdr3_nt: TGTGCCAGCAGCCCAGGGACAGGGGTGAACACTGAAGCTTTCTTT

d_call: TRBD2
clone_size: -
v_call: TRBV28
j_call: TRBJ2-7
cdr3_aa: CASSSKTGLAGVSYEQYF
cdr3_nt: TGTGCCAGCAGTTCCAAGACGGGACTAGCGGGAGTTAGCTACGAGCAGTACTTC

d_call: -
clone_size: -
v_call: TRBV7-9
j_call: TRBJ1-3
cdr3_aa: CASSPWGEAPGNTIYF
cdr3_nt: TGTGCCAGCAGCCCCTGGGGGGAGGCACCTGGAAACACCATATATTTT

d_call: -
clone_size: -
v_call: TRBV2
j_call: TRBJ2-2
cdr3_aa: CASSVRVGNTGELFF
cdr3_nt: TGTGCCAGCAGTGTCCGTGTTGGGAACACCGGGGAGCTGTTTTTT

d_call: -
clone_size: -
v_call: TRBV28
j_call: TRBJ2-7
cdr3_aa: CASSLYANGGEQYF
cdr3_nt: TGTGCCAGCAGTTTGTACGCTAACGGGGGCGAGCAGTACTTC

d_call: TRBD1
clone_size: -
v_call: TRBV5-6
j_call: TRBJ2-2
cdr3_aa: CASSFFYRGIDTGELFF
cdr3_nt: TGTGCCAGCAGTTTCTTCTACAGGGGGATTGACACCGGGGAGCTGTTTTTT

d_call: -
clone_size: -
v_call: TRBV6-5
j_call: TRBJ1-2
cdr3_aa: CASSPREGANYGYTF
cdr3_nt: TGTGCCAGCAGTCCCCGAGAGGGAGCTAACTATGGCTACACCTTC

d_call: -
clone_size: once
v_call: TRBV28
j_call: TRBJ2-5
cdr3_aa: CASSLGGWETQYF
cdr3_nt: TGTGCCAGCAGTTTGGGTGGGTGGGAGACCCAGTACTTC

d_call: -
clone_size: -
v_call: TRBV7-2
j_call: TRBJ2-4
cdr3_aa: CASSLVGELGNIQYF
cdr3_nt: TGTGCCAGCAGCTTAGTGGGAGAGCTCGGGAACATTCAGTACTTC

d_call: -
clone_size: -
v_call: TRBV5-8
j_call: TRBJ2-5
cdr3_aa: CASPPWTVRTQYF
cdr3_nt: TGTGCCAGCCCACCATGGACAGTCCGTACCCAGTACTTC

d_call: TRBD1
clone_size: -
v_call: TRBV30
j_call: TRBJ1-1
cdr3_aa: CAWDRGDTEAFF
cdr3_nt: TGTGCCTGGGACAGGGGAGACACTGAAGCTTTCTTT

d_call: TRBD1
clone_size: -
v_call: TRBV6-1
j_call: TRBJ2-7
cdr3_aa: CASRGDSLGYEQYF
cdr3_nt: TGTGCCAGCAGGGGGGACAGCTTGGGCTACGAGCAGTACTTC

d_call: -
clone_size: -
v_call: TRBV2
j_call: TRBJ1-1
cdr3_aa: CARRSRGPMEDTEAFF
cdr3_nt: TGTGCCAGACGGTCAAGGGGCCCGATGGAGGACACTGAAGCTTTCTTT